One sample yielded the 16 T cell receptor beta chains listed below, sequenced in a study of cytomegalovirus exposure and HLA in healthy donors. TCRdb's table, derived via immunoSEQ multiplex PCR, lists solely in-frame clones and lacks some. Here the sample spans some 170,000 clones, 80% to 90% being singletons. Sequenced input: PBMCs. Source of these receptors: a young woman in good health and CMV-seronegative.

This sequence joins TRBV6-1 and TRBJ2-5; D remains ambiguous. Germline V gene lookup returns CDR1 MNHNS and CDR2 SASEGT. V was cut by 1 base and J by 5 bases, with 5 bases left in between. This CDR3 has 12 amino acids. CDR3 region: CASSEVSETQYF. The CDR3 nucleotides read TGTGCCAGCAGTGAAGTCTCGGAGACCCAGTACTTC.

The chain has TRBV11-3 and TRBJ2-1; 14 bases align to TRBD2. From germline, CDR1 is SGHNT and CDR2 YENEEA. V lost 5 bases, J lost 5 bases, and 2 bases stayed unmatched. The length of the CDR3 is 15 residues. The CDR3 sequence: CASSGGLAGDNEQFF. CDR3 in DNA: TGTGCCAGCAGCGGGGGACTAGCGGGGGACAATGAGCAGTTCTTC.

This rearrangement joins TRBV6-5 to TRBJ1-6; the D is unclear. Per the germline V gene, CDR1 is MNHEY and CDR2 is SVGAGI. The CDR3 covers 13 residues. Between the trimmed V and J ends, which lost 6 bases and 6 bases, there was a span of 9 bases. Here the CDR3 DNA reads TGTGCCAGCAGGGAGGACTTTAATTCACCCCTCCACTTT. Its translation is CASREDFNSPLHF.

This chain connects TRBV4-3 to TRBJ2-1; possibly TRBD1 for D (5 bases). V lost 1 base, J lost 0 bases, and 13 bases lay in between. Germline loops: CDR1 LGHNA, CDR2 YSLEER. The length of the CDR3 is 17 residues. CDR3 in amino acids: CASSQGVGHSSYNEQFF. The CDR3 bases are TGCGCCAGCAGCCAAGGGGTAGGACACAGCTCCTACAATGAGCAGTTCTTC.

This clone was seen at least ten times. The V gene is TRBV6-5, the J gene TRBJ2-7; possible D gene TRBD2, 5 bases. Germline V gene lookup returns CDR1 MNHEY and CDR2 SVGAGI. V lost 5 bases and J 7 bases, leaving 15 bases between the germline ends. CDR3 size: 13 residues. The CDR3 DNA follows: TGTGCCAGCAGTCCACCCAGCGGTTGGGAGCAGTACTTC. It encodes CASSPPSGWEQYF.

CDR3 residues: CASSQFGGLPGELFF. For the CDR3, the DNA is TGTGCCAGCAGCCAATTTGGCGGGCTACCCGGGGAGCTGTTTTTT. The chain is built from TRBV7-2 and TRBJ2-2; a possible D gene is TRBD2 (5 bases). The CDR3 is 15 residues long. The germline V gene has CDR1 SGHTA and CDR2 FQGNSA. Trimming stripped 5 bases from V and 6 bases from J, with 16 bases between.

The rearrangement links TRBV5-1 to TRBJ1-2, with 10 bases aligning to TRBD1. The CDR3 runs to 15 residues. With 4 bases clipped from V and 2 bases from J, the junction kept 5 bases outside the gene matches. Germline values: CDR1 SGHRS, CDR2 YFSETQ. This CDR3 is CASSRPGQGNYGYTF. In DNA, the CDR3 is TGCGCCAGCAGCCGACCGGGACAGGGGAACTATGGCTACACCTTC.

The genes are TRBV11-2 and TRBJ2-3, with D tentatively TRBD2 (5 bases). Between the trimmed V and J ends, which lost 4 bases and 2 bases, there was a span of 13 bases. This CDR3 region has 15 residues. Germline values: CDR1 SGHAT, CDR2 FQNNGV. The CDR3 DNA follows: TGTGCCAGCAGCTCGAGAGCGGCACTCACAGATACGCAGTATTTT. The encoded protein is CASSSRAALTDTQYF.

The genes are TRBV27 and TRBJ1-1; D possibly corresponds to TRBD1 (5 bases). Trimming took 8 bases from V and 6 from J, leaving 22 bases between them. Germline lookup yields CDR1 MNHEY and CDR2 SMNVEV (reference sequence). The CDR3 consists of 15 residues. CDR3 coding DNA: TGTGCCAGCGGGCGGGACGGATTTTTAACCCCTGAAGCTTTCTTT. Protein: CASGRDGFLTPEAFF.

The chain employs TRBV2 and TRBJ2-1; D unclear. Germline loops: CDR1 SNHLY, CDR2 FYNNEI. The CDR3 is 12 amino acids. V lost 3 bases and J 8 bases, leaving 8 bases between the germline ends. The CDR3 spells CASSESFYEQFF. For the CDR3, the DNA is TGTGCCAGCAGTGAGAGTTTCTATGAGCAGTTCTTC.

The rearrangement links TRBV7-6 to TRBJ1-2; the D is unclear. Trimming cost V 2 bases and J 3 bases, with 7 bases left between them. Germline CDR1 is SGHVS and CDR2 is FNYEAQ. CDR3 size: 13 residues. The chain's CDR3 is CASSLREDYGYTF. As DNA, the CDR3 is TGTGCCAGCAGCTTACGAGAGGACTATGGCTACACCTTC. Full variable domain (rest looked up from reference TRBV7-6 and TRBJ1-2): GAGVSQSPRYKVTKRGQDVALRCDPISGHVSLYWYRQALGQGPEFLTYFNYEAQQDKSGLPNDRFSAERPEGSISTLTIQRTEQRDSAMYRCASSLREDYGYTFGSGTRLTVV.

This clone was observed once. The gene calls are TRBV5-1 and TRBJ2-2, with D hard to call. The V end lost 4 bases, the J end lost 7 bases, and 11 bases lay between the germline ends. The CDR3 totals 13 residues. CDR1 is SGHRS and CDR2 is YFSETQ in the germline V gene. In DNA, the CDR3 is TGCGCCAGCAGCCCCCAAAGCATCGGGGAGCTGTTTTTT. Encoded protein: CASSPQSIGELFF.

The chain couples TRBV6-6 to TRBJ2-1, with D maybe TRBD2 (6 bases). Germline CDR1 reads MNHNY; CDR2 reads SVGAGI (reference sequence). V dropped 6 bases and J dropped 9 bases, with 12 bases sitting between them. There are 12 residues in the CDR3. CDR3 nucleotide sequence: TGTGCCAGCAGCCTCTTGGGGGGTGAGCAGTTCTTC. Translated, it gives CASSLLGGEQFF.

V and J are TRBV6-1 and TRBJ2-2, with TRBD2 identical over 9 bases. The CDR3 contains 15 residues. The V segment lost 10 bases and the J segment 1 base; nucleotides outside the gene matches: 7. Germline CDR1 MNHNS, CDR2 SASEGT. CDR3 sequence (DNA): TGTGCCACCACGGGACTAGCCAAGAACACCGGGGAGCTGTTTTTT. As protein: CATTGLAKNTGELFF.

CDR3 nucleotide sequence: TGTGCCAGCGCCGCCTTAGCCGTTGGCACAGATACGCAGTATTTT. It codes for CASAALAVGTDTQYF. The chain couples TRBV9 to TRBJ2-3; D remains unclear. Germline loops: CDR1 SGDLS, CDR2 YYNGEE. With 7 bases removed from V and 1 base from J, the gap between germline ends came to 16 bases. There are 15 residues in the CDR3.

This rearrangement joins TRBV5-1 to TRBJ1-6; perhaps TRBD1 as D (6 bases). Looked up from germline, CDR1 is SGHRS and CDR2 is YFSETQ. V shed 2 bases and J shed 8 bases, with 11 bases lying between them. CDR3 length: 14 amino acids. The CDR3 sequence: CASSLQGEYSPLHF. As DNA, the CDR3 is TGCGCCAGCAGCTTACAGGGTGAATATTCACCCCTCCACTTT.